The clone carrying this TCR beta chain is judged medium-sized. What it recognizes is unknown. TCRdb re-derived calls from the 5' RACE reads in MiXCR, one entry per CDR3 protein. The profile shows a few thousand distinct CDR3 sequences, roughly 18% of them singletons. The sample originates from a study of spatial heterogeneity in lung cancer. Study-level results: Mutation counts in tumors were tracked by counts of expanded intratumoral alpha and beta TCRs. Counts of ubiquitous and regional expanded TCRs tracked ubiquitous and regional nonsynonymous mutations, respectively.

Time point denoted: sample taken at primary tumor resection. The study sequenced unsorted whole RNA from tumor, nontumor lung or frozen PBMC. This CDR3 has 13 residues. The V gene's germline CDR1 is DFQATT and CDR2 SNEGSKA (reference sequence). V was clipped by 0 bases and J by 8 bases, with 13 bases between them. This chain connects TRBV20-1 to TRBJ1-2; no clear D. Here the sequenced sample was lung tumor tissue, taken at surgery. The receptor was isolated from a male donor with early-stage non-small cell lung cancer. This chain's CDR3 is CSARDPTERGYTF. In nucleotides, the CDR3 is TGCAGTGCTAGAGATCCTACAGAAAGAGGCTACACCTTC.